This entry lists 8 T cell receptor beta chains sequenced from one sample in a study of T-cell reconstitution after alpha-beta-depleted transplantation in children. The library targeted TCRbeta and was prepared with unique molecular identifiers. MiXCR was run by TCRdb on the PCR reads, yielding one entry per CDR3 protein. The data show roughly 300,000 distinct CDR3 sequences, about a tenth seen once. The sequenced sample was PBMCs from the stem cell graft donor, obtained from the stem cell graft. All receptors come from a human donor who donated a stem cell graft to a child with SCID.

This clonotype occurred a few times. This chain joins TRBV27 and TRBJ2-7; the D gene could be TRBD1 or TRBD2 (5 bases each). The CDR3 is 14 amino acids. Deletions cut 6 bases from V and 6 bases from J, with 18 bases between. Germline V lookup: CDR1 MNHEY, CDR2 SMNVEV (reference sequence). The CDR3 protein is CASRTGTVYGEQYF. The CDR3, as DNA: TGTGCCAGCAGAACCGGGACGGTTTATGGCGAGCAGTACTTC.

This chain joins TRBV12-3 or TRBV12-4 and TRBJ2-3, with D tentatively TRBD1 (6 bases). The CDR3 is made up of 15 amino acids. V was cut by 4 bases and J by 0 bases, with 11 bases left in between. In DNA form, the CDR3 reads TGTGCCAGCAGTTCGACAGGAGCTAGCACAGATACGCAGTATTTT. Translated: CASSSTGASTDTQYF.

There are many counts of this clonotype. The gene calls are TRBV29-1 and TRBJ1-2; 7 bases map to TRBD1. V dropped 6 bases and J dropped 8; count of bases not matched to a gene: 21. This CDR3 has 16 amino acids. CDR1 and CDR2 (germline): SQVTM, ANQGSEA. The CDR3 sequence is CSVLDRPGEVAEGYTF. Written as DNA, the CDR3 is TGCAGCGTACTGGACAGGCCTGGGGAGGTTGCGGAGGGCTACACCTTC.

The J gene is TRBJ2-1, the V gene TRBV2; D possibly corresponds to TRBD1 (6 bases). The CDR3 extends over 14 amino acids. Germline assignment: CDR1 SNHLY and CDR2 FYNNEI. Trimming stripped 2 bases from V and 9 bases from J, with 14 bases between. CDR3 DNA sequence: TGTGCCAGCAGTGAAATACAGGGTATGGGTGAGCAGTTCTTC. It yields the protein CASSEIQGMGEQFF.

This clonotype was counted at least ten times. The chain recombines TRBV7-9 with TRBJ1-2; D gene ambiguous. There are 11 residues in the CDR3. Trimming pared 5 bases from V and 8 bases from J, leaving 9 bases between. CDR1 is SEHNR, CDR2 FQNEAQ, per germline (reference sequence). The CDR3, as DNA: TGTGCCAGCAGCCAAGCGGAAGGCTACACCTTC. It translates to CASSQAEGYTF. Full variable domain (rest looked up from reference TRBV7-9 and TRBJ1-2): DTGVSQNPRHKITKRGQNVTFRCDPISEHNRLYWYRQTLGQGPEFLTYFQNEAQLEKSRLLSDRFSAERPKGSFSTLEIQRTEQGDSAMYLCASSQAEGYTFGSGTRLTVV.

This clonotype was recorded at least ten times. The V and J genes are TRBV29-1 and TRBJ2-1; D is perhaps TRBD2 (5 bases). The CDR3 loop spans 13 amino acids. Germline V lookup: CDR1 SQVTM, CDR2 ANQGSEA. The V gene lost 7 bases and the J gene lost 8 bases, with 18 bases spanning the gap. The CDR3 spells CSAGPFSRDEQFF. The CDR3 nucleotides are TGCAGCGCAGGACCATTTTCGCGGGATGAGCAGTTCTTC.

This clonotype came up a few times. This chain connects TRBV20-1 to TRBJ1-1; TRBD1 might be the D (6 bases). This CDR3 has 13 residues. V was cut by 0 bases and J by 4 bases, with 9 bases left in between. CDR1 DFQATT and CDR2 SNEGSKA come from the germline V gene (reference sequence). The CDR3: CSAREDRTTEAFF. In nucleotides, the CDR3 is TGCAGTGCTAGAGAAGACAGGACCACTGAAGCTTTCTTT.

This sequence joins TRBV5-4 and TRBJ2-7, with 7 bases identical to TRBD1. The CDR3 covers 13 residues. Germline CDR1 and CDR2: SGHNT and YYREEE (reference sequence). Trimming at V came to 4 bases and at J to 7 bases, leaving 8 bases not matched to a gene. For the CDR3, the DNA is TGTGCCAGCAGCCGAAGAACAGGGGAAGAGCAGTACTTC. This codes for CASSRRTGEEQYF.